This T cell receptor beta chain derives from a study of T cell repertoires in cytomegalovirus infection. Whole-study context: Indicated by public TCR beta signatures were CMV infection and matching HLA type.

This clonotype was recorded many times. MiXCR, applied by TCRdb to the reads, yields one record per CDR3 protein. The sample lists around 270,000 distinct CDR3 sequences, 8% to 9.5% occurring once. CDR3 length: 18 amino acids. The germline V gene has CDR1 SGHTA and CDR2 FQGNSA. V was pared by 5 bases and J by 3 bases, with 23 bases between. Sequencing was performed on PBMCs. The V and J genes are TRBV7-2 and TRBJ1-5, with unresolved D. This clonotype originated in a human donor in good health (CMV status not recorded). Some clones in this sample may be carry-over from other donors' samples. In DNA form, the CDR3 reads TGTGCCAGCAGCCCGGGGAGGAGGGCCCGGGGAGACAATCAGCCCCAGCATTTT. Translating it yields CASSPGRRARGDNQPQHF.